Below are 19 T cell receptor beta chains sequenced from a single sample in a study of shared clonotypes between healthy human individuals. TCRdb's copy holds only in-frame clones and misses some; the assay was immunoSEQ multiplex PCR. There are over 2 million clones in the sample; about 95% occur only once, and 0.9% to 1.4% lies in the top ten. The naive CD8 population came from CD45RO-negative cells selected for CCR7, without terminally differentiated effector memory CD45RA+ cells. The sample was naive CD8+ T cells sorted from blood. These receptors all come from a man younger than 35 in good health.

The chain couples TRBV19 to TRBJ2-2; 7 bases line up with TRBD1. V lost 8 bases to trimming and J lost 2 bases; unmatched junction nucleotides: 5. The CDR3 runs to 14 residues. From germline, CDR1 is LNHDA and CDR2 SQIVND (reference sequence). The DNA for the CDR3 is TGTGCCAGTCGGGACAGTGGTAACACCGGGGAGCTGTTTTTT. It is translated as CASRDSGNTGELFF.

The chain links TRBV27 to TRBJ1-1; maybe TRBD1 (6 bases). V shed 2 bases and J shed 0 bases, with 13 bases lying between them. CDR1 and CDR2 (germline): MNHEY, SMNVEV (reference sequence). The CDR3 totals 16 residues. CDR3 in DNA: TGTGCCAGCAGTTTAATCGGGGGCCCCATGAACACTGAAGCTTTCTTT. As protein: CASSLIGGPMNTEAFF.

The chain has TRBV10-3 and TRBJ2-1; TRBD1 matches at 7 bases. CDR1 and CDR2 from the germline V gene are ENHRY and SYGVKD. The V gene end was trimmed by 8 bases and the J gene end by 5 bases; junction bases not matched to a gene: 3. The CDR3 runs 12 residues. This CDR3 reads CAISGTDNEQFF. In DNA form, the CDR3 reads TGTGCCATCTCCGGGACAGACAATGAGCAGTTCTTC.

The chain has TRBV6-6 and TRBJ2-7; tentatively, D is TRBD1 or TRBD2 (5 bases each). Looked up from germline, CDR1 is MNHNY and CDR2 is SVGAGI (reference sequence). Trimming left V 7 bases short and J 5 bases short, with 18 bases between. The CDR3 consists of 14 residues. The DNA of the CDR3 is TGTGCCAGCACCTACGGGGCAGGGCTGGACGAGCAGTACTTC. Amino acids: CASTYGAGLDEQYF.

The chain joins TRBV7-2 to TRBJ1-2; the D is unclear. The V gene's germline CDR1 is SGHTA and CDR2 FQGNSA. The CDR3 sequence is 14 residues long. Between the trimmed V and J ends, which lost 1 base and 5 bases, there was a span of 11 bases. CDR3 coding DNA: TGTGCCAGCAGCTTAGAGGTCATCGTGTATGGCTACACCTTC. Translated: CASSLEVIVYGYTF.

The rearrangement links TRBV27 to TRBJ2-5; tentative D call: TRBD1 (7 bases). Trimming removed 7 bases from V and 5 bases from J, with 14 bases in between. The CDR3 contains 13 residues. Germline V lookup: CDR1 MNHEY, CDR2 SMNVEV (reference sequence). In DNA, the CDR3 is TGTGCCAGCAATACAGGGGACTCTGAGACCCAGTACTTC. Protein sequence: CASNTGDSETQYF.

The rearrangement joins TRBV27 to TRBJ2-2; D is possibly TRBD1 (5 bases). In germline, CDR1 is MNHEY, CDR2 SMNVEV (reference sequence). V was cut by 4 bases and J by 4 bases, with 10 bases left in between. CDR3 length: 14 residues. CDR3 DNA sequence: TGTGCCAGCAGTTATGGGGCGCCCACCGGGGAGCTGTTTTTT. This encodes CASSYGAPTGELFF.

Here the CDR3 reads CASSIEGAGAYEQYF. CDR3 in DNA: TGTGCCAGTAGTATCGAAGGGGCAGGTGCTTACGAGCAGTACTTC. The chain joins TRBV19 to TRBJ2-7; weak D call: TRBD1 (5 bases). Germline CDR1 LNHDA, CDR2 SQIVND (reference sequence). V shed 3 bases and J shed 4 bases, with 16 bases lying between them. This CDR3 is built from 15 residues.

CDR3 in amino acids: CASSLDLPGWEKLFF. The DNA of the CDR3 is TGTGCCAGCAGCTTAGACCTCCCGGGTTGGGAAAAACTGTTTTTT. The chain joins TRBV7-8 to TRBJ1-4; D gene uncertain. V gave up 1 base and J gave up 8 bases, with 14 bases separating them. The CDR3 covers 15 residues. The germline gives CDR1 SGHVS, CDR2 FQNEAQ.

CDR3 in amino acids: CAWSDANTDTQYF. The CDR3 nucleotides read TGTGCCTGGAGTGATGCGAACACAGATACGCAGTATTTT. This rearrangement joins TRBV30 to TRBJ2-3; D is ambiguous. Germline CDR1 is GTSNPN and CDR2 is SVGIG (reference sequence). Deletions cut 1 base from V and 2 bases from J, with 7 bases between. The CDR3 runs to 13 residues.

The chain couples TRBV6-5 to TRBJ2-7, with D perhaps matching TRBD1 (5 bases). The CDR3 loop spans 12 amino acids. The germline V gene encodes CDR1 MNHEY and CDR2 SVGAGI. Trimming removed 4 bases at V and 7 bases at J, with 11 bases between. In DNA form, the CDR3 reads TGTGCCAGCAGTTCAGGGTTGGGAGAGCAGTACTTC. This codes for CASSSGLGEQYF.

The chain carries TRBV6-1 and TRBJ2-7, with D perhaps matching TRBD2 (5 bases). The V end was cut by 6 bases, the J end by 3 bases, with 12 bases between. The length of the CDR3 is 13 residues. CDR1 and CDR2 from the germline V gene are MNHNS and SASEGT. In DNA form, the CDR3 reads TGTGCCAGCAGATCACTAGTTGGCTACGAGCAGTACTTC. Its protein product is CASRSLVGYEQYF.

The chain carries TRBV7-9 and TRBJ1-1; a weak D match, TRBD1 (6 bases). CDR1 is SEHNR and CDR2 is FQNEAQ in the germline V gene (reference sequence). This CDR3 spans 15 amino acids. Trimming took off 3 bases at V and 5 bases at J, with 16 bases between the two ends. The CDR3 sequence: CASSLVGGGLTEAFF. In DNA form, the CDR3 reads TGTGCCAGCAGCTTGGTAGGGGGAGGGTTAACTGAAGCTTTCTTT.

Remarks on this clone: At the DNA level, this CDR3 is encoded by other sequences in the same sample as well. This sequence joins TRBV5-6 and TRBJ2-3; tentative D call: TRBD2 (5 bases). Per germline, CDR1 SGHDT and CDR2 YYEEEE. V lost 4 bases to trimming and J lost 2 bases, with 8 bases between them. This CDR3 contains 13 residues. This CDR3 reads CASSPDSTDTQYF. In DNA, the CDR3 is TGTGCCAGCAGCCCGGACTCCACAGATACGCAGTATTTT.

For the CDR3, the DNA is TGTGCCAGCAGTTTAGGACAGGGATGGACTGAAGCTTTCTTT. Translating gives CASSLGQGWTEAFF. This sequence joins TRBV28 and TRBJ1-1; 8 nucleotides match TRBD1. This CDR3 has 14 residues. CDR1 is MDHEN, CDR2 SYDVKM, per germline. With V trimmed by 2 bases and J by 5 bases, 4 bases remained unmatched.

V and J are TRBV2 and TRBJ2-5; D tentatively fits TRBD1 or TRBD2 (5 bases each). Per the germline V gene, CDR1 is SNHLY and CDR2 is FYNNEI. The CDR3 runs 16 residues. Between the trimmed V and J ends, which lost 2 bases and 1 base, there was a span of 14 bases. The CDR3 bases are TGTGCCAGCAGTGAATGGGACGTAGGAACCCAAGAGACCCAGTACTTC. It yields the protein CASSEWDVGTQETQYF. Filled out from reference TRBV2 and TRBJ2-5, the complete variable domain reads EPEVTQTPSHQVTQMGQEVILRCVPISNHLYFYWYRQILGQKVEFLVSFYNNEISEKSEIFDDQFSVERPDGSNFTLKIRSTKLEDSAMYFCASSEWDVGTQETQYFGPGTRLLVL.

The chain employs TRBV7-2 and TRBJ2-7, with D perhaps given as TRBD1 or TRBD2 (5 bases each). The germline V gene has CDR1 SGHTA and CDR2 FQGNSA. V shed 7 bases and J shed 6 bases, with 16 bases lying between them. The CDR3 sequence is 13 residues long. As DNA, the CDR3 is TGTGCCAGCAACCTTGGGGGAGATTTCGAGCAGTACTTC. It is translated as CASNLGGDFEQYF.

The CDR3 DNA sequence: TGTGCCAGCAGTTTTTGGGGTGTTAGCACAGATACGCAGTATTTT. This sequence encodes CASSFWGVSTDTQYF. The chain uses TRBV27 and TRBJ2-3, with unresolved D. CDR1 and CDR2 from the germline V gene are MNHEY and SMNVEV (reference sequence). The V end was cut by 3 bases, the J end by 0 bases, with 10 bases between. CDR3 size: 15 residues.

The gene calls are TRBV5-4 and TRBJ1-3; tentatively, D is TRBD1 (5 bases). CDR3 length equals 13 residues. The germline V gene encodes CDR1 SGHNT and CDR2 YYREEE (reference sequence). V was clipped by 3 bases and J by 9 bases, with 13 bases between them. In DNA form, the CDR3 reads TGTGCCAGCAGCTCCGTCCCCGGGGGCACCATATATTTT. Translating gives CASSSVPGGTIYF. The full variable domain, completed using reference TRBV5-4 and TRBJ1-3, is ETGVTQSPTHLIKTRGQQVTLRCSSQSGHNTVSWYQQALGQGPQFIFQYYREEENGRGNFPPRFSGLQFPNYSSELNVNALELDDSALYLCASSSVPGGTIYFGEGSWLTVV.